This T cell receptor (beta chain) was identified during a study of cytomegalovirus exposure and HLA in healthy donors. 60 Vbeta and 13 Jbeta primers were used in PCR. Libraries were prepared by immunoSEQ multiplex PCR; TCRdb keeps only in-frame clonotypes and omits some of them. The table shows 95,000 to 110,000 clones, with around four fifths occurring only once. This clone was observed a handful of times. The CDR3 is 11 amino acids. CDR1 and CDR2 from the germline V gene are DFQATT and SNEGSKA (reference sequence). The V and J ends lost 8 bases and 8 bases respectively, with 15 bases between them. Sample: PBMCs. The receptor's source is a woman between 35 and 50 years old in good health and CMV-seronegative. The V call is TRBV20-1, the J call TRBJ1-2; D may be TRBD1 (6 bases). Here the CDR3 reads CSTGLSGGYTF. The CDR3 bases are TGCAGTACAGGGTTGAGTGGGGGCTACACCTTC.